Shown below are 3 T cell receptor beta chains from a single sample sequenced in a study of metastatic and nonmetastatic thyroid tumors. TCRdb re-called the PCR reads via MiXCR. The table includes around 12,000 clones, under 35% detected once. All patients reached thyroid surgery having received no treatment beforehand. Sequences were obtained from tumor tissue. The receptor source for this set is a female donor with papillary thyroid cancer or a benign thyroid nodule (not recorded which). Some clones in this sample may be carry-over from other donors' samples.

The chain recombines TRBV6-1 with TRBJ1-3, with 7 nucleotides matching TRBD1. The germline CDR1 and CDR2 sequences are MNHNS and SASEGT. V gave up 5 bases and J gave up 2 bases; unmatched junction bases: 3. The CDR3 consists of 14 residues. In DNA form, the CDR3 reads TGTGCCAGCAGTCTCGGGACAGCTGGAAACACCATATATTTT. Residues: CASSLGTAGNTIYF.

This clone was picked up a small number of times. This rearrangement joins TRBV30 to TRBJ1-2, with D perhaps matching TRBD1 (5 bases). Trimming took 4 bases from V and 8 from J, leaving 11 bases between them. The CDR3 runs to 11 residues. Germline-derived CDR1 and CDR2 are GTSNPN and SVGIG (reference sequence). DNA of the CDR3: TGTGCCTGGAAAACAGGAGGAGGCTACACCTTC. Amino acid sequence: CAWKTGGGYTF. Supplemented by reference TRBV30 and TRBJ1-2, the full variable domain reads SQTIHQWPATLVQPVGSPLSLECTVEGTSNPNLYWYRQAAGRGLQLLFYSVGIGQISSEVPQNLSASRPQDRQFILSSKKLLLSDSGFYLCAWKTGGGYTFGSGTRLTVV.

The rearrangement uses TRBV29-1 and TRBJ2-1, with 7 positions matching TRBD2. CDR3 size: 16 residues. Germline V gives CDR1 SQVTM, CDR2 ANQGSEA. V trimming: 0 bases; J trimming: 1 base; junction bases outside the gene matches: 6. The CDR3, as DNA: TGCAGCGTTGAAGATCCCGGGAGGACGTCCTACAATGAGCAGTTCTTC. This encodes CSVEDPGRTSYNEQFF.